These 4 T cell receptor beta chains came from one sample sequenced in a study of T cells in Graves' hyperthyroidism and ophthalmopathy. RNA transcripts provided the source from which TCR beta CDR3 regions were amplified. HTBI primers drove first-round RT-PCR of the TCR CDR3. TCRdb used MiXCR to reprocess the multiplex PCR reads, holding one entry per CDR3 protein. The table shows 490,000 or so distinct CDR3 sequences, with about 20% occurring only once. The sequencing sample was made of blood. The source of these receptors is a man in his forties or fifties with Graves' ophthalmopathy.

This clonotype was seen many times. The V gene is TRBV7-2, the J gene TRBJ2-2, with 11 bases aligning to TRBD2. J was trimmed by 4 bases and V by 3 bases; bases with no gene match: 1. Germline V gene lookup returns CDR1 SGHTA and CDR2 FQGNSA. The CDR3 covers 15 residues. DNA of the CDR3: TGTGCCAGCAGCTTTAGCGGGGGGGCCACCGGGGAGCTGTTTTTT. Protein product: CASSFSGGATGELFF. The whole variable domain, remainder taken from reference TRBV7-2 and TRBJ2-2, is GAGVSQSPSNKVTEKGKDVELRCDPISGHTALYWYRQSLGQGLEFLIYFQGNSAPDKSGLPSDRFSAERTGGSVSTLTIQRTQQEDSAVYLCASSFSGGATGELFFGEGSRLTVL.

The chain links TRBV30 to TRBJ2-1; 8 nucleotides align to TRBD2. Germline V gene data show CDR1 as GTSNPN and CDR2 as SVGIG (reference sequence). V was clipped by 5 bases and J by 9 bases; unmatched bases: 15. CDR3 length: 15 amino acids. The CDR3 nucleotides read TGTGCCTGGGACCTAGCGGGCCCCTCGCGTCGTGAGCAGTTCTTC. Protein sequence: CAWDLAGPSRREQFF.

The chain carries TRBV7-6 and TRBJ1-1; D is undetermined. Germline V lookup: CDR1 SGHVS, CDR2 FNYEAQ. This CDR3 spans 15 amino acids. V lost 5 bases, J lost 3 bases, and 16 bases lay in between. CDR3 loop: CASSAGTGGYTEAFF. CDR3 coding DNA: TGTGCCAGCAGCGCAGGAACCGGAGGTTACACTGAAGCTTTCTTT.

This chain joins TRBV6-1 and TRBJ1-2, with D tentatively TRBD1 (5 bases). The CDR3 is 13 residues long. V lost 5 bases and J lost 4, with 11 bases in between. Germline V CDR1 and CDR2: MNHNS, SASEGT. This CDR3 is CASSSGPRYGYTF. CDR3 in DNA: TGTGCCAGCAGTTCGGGACCTCGCTATGGCTACACCTTC.